This T cell receptor beta chain emerged from a study of T-cell reconstitution after alpha-beta-depleted transplantation in children (dated by TCRdb to the mid-2010s). For the wider study: Using TCR repertoire profiling, the study quantitatively followed how T-cell immune reconstitution unfolded in children after TCRalphabeta/CD19-depleted allogeneic hematopoietic cell transplantation.

Paper-wide results and their limitations: Hyperexpanded clone frequencies declined over subsequent months; after one year, T-cell counts and TCRbeta diversity were mostly attributed to newly produced T cells. In some patients, the high TCRbeta diversity seen at day 60 was put down to recipient T cells and intrathymic progenitors that had survived conditioning. The apparently early alphabetaT-cell count recovery about two months after transplant was reportedly dependent on only several hundred rapidly expanded clones derived from non-depleted graft cells.

This clonotype was recorded many times. Its antigen target is currently unknown. No quality values exist for individual bases; no much larger clone is one base distant. Library preparation used PCR. The run used an Illumina HiSeq 2500. TCR library preparation used molecular barcoding, with unique molecular identifiers applied to normalize quantification of the TCRbeta repertoire. TCRdb reran the public reads through fastp at Q25 and MiXCR, keeping productive beta chains. All rows with the same CDR3 protein become a single entry with the most common DNA and genes. This sample has about 580,000 distinct CDR3 sequences in its table, and approximately 22% of those were observed once. The ten biggest clones cover roughly 13% of the sample. Based on the germline V gene, the CDR1 and CDR2 sequences are LGHNA and YSLEER. V and J are truncated by 1 base and 2 bases respectively, leaving an intervening sequence of 5 bases. Inclusive of the bounding cysteine and phenylalanine, the CDR3 is 14 residues long. The retained sequence is limited to the CDR3, 42 bases, with the frame set at the first base.

The sample's treatment or condition label, in plain terms: allogeneic hematopoietic cell transplantation with graft depleted of TCRalphabeta T cells and CD19 B cells. The transplant recipients were children given TCRalphabeta/CD19-depleted allogeneic hematopoietic cell grafts. Specimen: PBMCs, mostly from graft donor cells, collected 360 days after TCRalphabeta/CD19-depleted stem cell transplant. This receptor was taken from a boy under two years old who had a stem cell transplant for acute myeloid leukemia, so the T cells may come from the graft donor. This sequence uses TRBV4-3 and TRBJ2-2; there is no confident call for the D gene. The CDR3 amino acid sequence is: CASSQVDNTGELFF. The bases read TGCGCCAGCAGCCAAGTTGACAACACCGGGGAGCTGTTTTTT.